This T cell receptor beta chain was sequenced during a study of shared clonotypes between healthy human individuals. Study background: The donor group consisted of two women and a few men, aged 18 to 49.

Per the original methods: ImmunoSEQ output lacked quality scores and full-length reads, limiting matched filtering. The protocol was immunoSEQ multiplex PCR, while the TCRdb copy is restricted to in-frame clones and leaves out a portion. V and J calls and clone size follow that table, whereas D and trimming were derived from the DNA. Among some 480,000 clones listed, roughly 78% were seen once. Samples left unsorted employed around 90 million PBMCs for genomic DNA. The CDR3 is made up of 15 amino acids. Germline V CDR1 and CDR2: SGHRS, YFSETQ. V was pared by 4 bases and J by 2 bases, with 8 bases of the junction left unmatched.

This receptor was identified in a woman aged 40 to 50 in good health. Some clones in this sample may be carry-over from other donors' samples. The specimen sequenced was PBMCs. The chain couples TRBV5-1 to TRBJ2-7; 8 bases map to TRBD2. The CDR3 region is CASSPIGGETYEQYF. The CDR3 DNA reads TGCGCCAGCAGCCCGATCGGGGGGGAAACCTACGAGCAGTACTTC.